This T cell receptor beta chain was captured in a study of cytomegalovirus exposure and HLA in healthy donors. Background on the study: Unique TCRs from HLA-typed donors, about 78 million of them, were held in an early data release. Most genotyped donors, about four fifths of about 430, had Caucasian-associated genetic ancestry.

The PCR was carried out with 60 Vbeta primers and 13 Jbeta primers. Assay used: immunoSEQ multiplex PCR; TCRdb lists only in-frame clones, some missing. Of some 90,000 clones listed, around 80% were seen once; the top ten hold approximately 1.3%. It was healthy bone marrow donors who served as donors. Unmatched junction bases numbered 5, after V lost 3 bases and J lost 0 bases. Germline CDR1 reads SGHDT; CDR2 reads YYEEEE. This CDR3 has 15 amino acids. The rearrangement links TRBV5-6 to TRBJ1-1; 7 nucleotides line up with TRBD1. This TCR was recovered from a man aged 40-49 years in good health and CMV-seronegative. The specimen sequenced was PBMCs. The chain's CDR3 is CASSSPGQLNTEAFF. CDR3 DNA: TGTGCCAGCAGCTCGCCGGGACAGCTGAACACTGAAGCTTTCTTT. Full variable domain (remainder filled in from reference TRBV5-6 and TRBJ1-1): DAGVTQSPTHLIKTRGQQVTLRCSPKSGHDTVSWYQQALGQGPQFIFQYYEEEERQRGNFPDRFSGHQFPNYSSELNVNALLLGDSALYLCASSSPGQLNTEAFFGQGTRLTVV.